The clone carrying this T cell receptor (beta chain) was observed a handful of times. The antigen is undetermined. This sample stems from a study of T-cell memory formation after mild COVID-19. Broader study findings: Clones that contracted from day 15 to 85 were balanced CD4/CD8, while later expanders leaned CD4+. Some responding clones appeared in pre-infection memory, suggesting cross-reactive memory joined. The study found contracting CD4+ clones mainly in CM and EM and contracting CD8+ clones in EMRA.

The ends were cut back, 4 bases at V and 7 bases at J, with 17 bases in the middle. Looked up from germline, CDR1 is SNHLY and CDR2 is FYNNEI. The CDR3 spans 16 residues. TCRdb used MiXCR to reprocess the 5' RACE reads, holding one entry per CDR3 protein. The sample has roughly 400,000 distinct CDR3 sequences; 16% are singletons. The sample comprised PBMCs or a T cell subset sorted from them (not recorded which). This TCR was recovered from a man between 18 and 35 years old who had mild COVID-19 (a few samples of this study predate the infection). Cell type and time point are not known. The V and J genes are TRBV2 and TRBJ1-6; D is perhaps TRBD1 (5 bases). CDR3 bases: TGTGCCAGCAGTGGAGATCTAGGGGCCAAAAATTCACCCCTCCACTTT. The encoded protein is CASSGDLGAKNSPLHF.